This record looks at one T cell receptor (beta chain) sequence and its context. Its antigen remains unidentified. CDR1 and CDR2 from the germline V gene are MNHNS and SASEGT. The CDR3 consists of 14 residues. Trimming pared 4 bases from V and 5 bases from J, leaving 9 bases between. RNA transcripts provided the source from which TCR beta CDR3 regions were amplified. Initially, a first-round RT-PCR of the TCR CDR3 employed the HTBI primer set. In TCRdb, the multiplex PCR reads were re-called with MiXCR into one record per CDR3 protein. Here the sample spans 600,000 or so distinct CDR3 sequences, about 15% being singletons. Patients were excluded for uncontrolled infection, other autoimmune disease, pregnancy or lactation. The data stem from a study of T cells in Graves' hyperthyroidism and ophthalmopathy. The study, taken as a whole, reports: Among clonotypes expanded in thyroid above 0.001, most were also found in blood.

Sequenced: blood. The chain uses TRBV6-1 and TRBJ1-6, with D uncertain. This TCR derives from a woman in her forties or fifties with Graves' ophthalmopathy. CDR3 region: CASSAAGNNSPLHF. For the CDR3, the DNA is TGTGCCAGCAGTGCCGCGGGGAATAATTCACCCCTCCACTTT.